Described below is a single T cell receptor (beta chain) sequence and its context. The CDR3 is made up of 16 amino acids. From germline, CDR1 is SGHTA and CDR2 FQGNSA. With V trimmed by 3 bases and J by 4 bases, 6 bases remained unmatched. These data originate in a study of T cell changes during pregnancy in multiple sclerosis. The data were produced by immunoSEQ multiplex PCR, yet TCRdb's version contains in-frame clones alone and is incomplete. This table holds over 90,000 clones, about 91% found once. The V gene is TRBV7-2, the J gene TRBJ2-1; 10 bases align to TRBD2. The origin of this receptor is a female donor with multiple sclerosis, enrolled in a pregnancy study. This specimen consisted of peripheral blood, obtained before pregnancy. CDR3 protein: CASSFPTSGPYNEQFF. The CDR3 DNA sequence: TGTGCCAGCAGCTTCCCGACTAGCGGGCCGTACAATGAGCAGTTCTTC. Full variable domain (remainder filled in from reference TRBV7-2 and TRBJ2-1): GAGVSQSPSNKVTEKGKDVELRCDPISGHTALYWYRQSLGQGLEFLIYFQGNSAPDKSGLPSDRFSAERTGGSVSTLTIQRTQQEDSAVYLCASSFPTSGPYNEQFFGPGTRLTVL.